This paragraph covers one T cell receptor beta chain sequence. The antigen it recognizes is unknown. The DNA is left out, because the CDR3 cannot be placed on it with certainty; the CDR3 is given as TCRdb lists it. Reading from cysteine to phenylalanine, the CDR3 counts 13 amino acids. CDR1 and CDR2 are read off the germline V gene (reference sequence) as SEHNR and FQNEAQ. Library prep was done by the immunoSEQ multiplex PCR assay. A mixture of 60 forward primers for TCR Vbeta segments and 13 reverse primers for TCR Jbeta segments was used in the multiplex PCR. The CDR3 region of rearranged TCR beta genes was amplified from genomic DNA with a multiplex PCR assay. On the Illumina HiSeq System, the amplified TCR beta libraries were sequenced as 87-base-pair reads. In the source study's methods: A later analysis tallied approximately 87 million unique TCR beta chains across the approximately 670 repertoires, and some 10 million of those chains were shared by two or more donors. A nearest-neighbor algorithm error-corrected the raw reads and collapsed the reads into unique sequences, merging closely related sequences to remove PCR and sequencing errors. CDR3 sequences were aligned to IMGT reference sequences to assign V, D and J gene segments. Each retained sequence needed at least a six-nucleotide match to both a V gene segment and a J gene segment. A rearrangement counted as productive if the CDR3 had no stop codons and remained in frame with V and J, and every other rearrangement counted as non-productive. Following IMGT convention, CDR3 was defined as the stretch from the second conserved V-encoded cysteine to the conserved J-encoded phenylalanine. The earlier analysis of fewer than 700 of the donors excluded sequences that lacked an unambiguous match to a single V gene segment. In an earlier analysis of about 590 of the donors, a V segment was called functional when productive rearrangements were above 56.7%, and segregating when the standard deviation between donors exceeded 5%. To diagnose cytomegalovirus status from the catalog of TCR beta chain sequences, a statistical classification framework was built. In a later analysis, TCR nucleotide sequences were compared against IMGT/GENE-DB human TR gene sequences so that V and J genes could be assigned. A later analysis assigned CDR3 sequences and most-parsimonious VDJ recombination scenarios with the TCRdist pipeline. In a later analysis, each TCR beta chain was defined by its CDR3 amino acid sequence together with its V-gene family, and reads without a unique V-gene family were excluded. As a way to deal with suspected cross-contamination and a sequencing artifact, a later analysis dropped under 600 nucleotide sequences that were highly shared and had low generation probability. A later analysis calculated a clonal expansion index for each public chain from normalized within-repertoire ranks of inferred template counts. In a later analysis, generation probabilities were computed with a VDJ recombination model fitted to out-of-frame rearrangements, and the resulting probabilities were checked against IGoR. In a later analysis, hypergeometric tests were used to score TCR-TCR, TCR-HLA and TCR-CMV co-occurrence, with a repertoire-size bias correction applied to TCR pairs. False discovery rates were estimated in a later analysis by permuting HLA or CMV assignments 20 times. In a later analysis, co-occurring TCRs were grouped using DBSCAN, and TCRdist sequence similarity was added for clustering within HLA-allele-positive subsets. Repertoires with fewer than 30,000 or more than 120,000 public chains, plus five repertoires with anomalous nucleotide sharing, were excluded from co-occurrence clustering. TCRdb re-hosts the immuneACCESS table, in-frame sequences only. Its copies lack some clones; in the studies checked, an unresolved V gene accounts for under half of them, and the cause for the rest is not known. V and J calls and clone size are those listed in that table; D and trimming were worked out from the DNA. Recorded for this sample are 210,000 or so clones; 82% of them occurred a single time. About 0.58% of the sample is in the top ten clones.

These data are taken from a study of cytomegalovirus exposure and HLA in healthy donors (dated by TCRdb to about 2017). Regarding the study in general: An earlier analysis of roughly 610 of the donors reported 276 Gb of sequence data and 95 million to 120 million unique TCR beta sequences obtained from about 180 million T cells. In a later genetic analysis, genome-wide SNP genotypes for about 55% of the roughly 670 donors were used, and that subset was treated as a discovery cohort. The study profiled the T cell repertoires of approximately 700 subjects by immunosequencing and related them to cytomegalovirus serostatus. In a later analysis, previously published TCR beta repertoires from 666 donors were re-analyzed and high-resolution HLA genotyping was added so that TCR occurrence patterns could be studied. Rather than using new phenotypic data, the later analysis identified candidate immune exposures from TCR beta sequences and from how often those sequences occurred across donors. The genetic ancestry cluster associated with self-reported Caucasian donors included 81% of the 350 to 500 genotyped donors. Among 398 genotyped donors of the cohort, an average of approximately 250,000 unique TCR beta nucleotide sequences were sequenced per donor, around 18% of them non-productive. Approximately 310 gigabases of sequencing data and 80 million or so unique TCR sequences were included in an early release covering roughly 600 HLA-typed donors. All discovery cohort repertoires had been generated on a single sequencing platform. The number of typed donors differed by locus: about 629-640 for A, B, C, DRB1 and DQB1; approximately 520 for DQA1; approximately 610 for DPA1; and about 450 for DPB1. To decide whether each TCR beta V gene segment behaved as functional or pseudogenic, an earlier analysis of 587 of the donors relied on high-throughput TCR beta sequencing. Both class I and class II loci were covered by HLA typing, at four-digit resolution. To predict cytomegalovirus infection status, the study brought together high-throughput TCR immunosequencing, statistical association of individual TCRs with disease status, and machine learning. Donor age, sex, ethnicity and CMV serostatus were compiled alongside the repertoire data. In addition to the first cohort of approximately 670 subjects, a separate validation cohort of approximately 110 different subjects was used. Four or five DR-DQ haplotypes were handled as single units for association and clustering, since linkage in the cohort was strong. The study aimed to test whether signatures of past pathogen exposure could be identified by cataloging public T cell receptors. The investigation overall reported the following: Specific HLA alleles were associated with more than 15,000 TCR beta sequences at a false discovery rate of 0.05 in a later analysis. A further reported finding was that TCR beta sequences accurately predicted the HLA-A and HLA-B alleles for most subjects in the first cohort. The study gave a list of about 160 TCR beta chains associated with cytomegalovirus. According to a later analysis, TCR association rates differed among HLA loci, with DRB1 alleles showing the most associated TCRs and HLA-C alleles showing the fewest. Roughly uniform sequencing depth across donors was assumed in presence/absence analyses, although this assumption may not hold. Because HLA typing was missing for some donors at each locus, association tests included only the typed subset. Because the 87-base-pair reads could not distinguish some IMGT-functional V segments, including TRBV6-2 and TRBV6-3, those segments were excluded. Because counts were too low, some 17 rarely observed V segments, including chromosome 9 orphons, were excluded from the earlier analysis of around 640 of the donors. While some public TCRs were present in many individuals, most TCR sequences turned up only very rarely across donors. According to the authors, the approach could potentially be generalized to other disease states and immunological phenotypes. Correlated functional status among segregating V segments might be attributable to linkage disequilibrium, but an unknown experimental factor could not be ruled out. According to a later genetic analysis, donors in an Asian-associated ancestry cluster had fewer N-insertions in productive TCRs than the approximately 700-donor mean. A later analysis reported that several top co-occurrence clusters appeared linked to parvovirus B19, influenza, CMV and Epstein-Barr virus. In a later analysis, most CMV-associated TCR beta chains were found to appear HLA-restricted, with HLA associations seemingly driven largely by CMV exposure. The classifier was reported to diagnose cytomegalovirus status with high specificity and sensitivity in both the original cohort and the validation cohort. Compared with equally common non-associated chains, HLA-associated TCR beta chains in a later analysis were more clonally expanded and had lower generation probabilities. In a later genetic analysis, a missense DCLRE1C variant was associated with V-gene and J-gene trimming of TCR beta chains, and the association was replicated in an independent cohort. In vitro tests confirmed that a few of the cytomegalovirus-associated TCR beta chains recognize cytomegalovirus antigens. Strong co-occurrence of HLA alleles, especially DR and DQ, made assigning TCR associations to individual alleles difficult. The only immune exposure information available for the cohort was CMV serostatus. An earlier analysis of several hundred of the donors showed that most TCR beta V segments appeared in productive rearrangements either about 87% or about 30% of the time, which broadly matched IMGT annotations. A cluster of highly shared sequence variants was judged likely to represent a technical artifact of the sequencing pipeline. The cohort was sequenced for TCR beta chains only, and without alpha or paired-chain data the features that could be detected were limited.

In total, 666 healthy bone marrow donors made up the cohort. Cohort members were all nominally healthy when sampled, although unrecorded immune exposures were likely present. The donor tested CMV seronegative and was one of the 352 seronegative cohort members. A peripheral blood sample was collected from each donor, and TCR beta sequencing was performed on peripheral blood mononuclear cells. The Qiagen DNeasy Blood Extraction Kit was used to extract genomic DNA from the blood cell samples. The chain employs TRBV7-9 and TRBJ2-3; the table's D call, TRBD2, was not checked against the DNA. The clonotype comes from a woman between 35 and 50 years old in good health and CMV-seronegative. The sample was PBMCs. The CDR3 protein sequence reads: CASGVATGTLLYF.